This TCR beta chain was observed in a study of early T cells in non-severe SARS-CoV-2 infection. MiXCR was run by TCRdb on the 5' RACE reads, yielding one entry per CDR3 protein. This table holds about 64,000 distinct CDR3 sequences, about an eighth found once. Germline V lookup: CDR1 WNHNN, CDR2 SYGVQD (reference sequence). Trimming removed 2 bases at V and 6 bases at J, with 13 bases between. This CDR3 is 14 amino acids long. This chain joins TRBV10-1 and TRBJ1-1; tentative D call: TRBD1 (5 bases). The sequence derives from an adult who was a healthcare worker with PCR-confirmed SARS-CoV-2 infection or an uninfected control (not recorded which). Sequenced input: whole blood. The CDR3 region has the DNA TGCGCCAGCAGTGAGCCAGGGAGGGGCGCTGAAGCTTTCTTT. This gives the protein CASSEPGRGAEAFF.